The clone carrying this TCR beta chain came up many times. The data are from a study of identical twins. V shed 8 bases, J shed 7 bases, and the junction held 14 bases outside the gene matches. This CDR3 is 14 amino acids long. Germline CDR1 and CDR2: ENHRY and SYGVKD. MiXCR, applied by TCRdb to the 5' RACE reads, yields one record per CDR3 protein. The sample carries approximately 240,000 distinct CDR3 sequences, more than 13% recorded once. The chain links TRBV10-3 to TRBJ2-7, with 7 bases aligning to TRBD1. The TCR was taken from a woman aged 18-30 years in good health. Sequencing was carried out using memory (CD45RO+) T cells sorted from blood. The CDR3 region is CAIGGDRAAREQYF. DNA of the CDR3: TGTGCCATCGGGGGAGACAGGGCTGCTAGGGAGCAGTACTTC.